The next 27 T cell receptor beta chains were all read from a single sample in a study of early T cells in non-severe SARS-CoV-2 infection (dated by TCRdb to the early 2020s). The method behind the library was 5' RACE. TCRdb shows the sequencer as NextSeq 500. TCRdb handled the public reads itself, with Q25 trimming in fastp and clone calling in MiXCR, and kept productive beta chains. A single entry per CDR3 protein holds the most common genes and DNA from its merged rows. The sample table holds tens of thousands of distinct CDR3 sequences, of which 15% were seen once. The ten largest make up approximately 12% of the sample. Sequenced sample: whole blood. These receptors all come from an adult who was a healthcare worker with PCR-confirmed SARS-CoV-2 infection or an uninfected control (not recorded which).

This clonotype was counted only a few times. The chain couples TRBV6-6 to TRBJ2-7; 7 bases match TRBD1. Per germline, CDR1 MNHNY and CDR2 SVGAGI (reference sequence). There are 13 residues in the CDR3. The V and J ends lost 6 bases and 2 bases, in that order; junction bases with no gene match: 4. The chain's CDR3 is CASRRTGAYEQYF. In DNA form, the CDR3 reads TGTGCCAGCAGACGTACAGGGGCCTACGAGCAGTACTTC.

This clonotype was seen at least ten times. The J gene is TRBJ2-7, the V gene TRBV11-2; D unclear. Trimming removed 3 bases from V and 4 bases from J, with 13 bases in between. Germline CDR1 and CDR2: SGHAT and FQNNGV. The CDR3 is 14 amino acids. The CDR3 loop reads CASSFDYPGYEQYF. The CDR3 nucleotides are TGTGCCAGCAGCTTTGATTATCCCGGGTACGAGCAGTACTTC.

This clonotype was counted ten times or more. This chain joins TRBV5-6 and TRBJ2-7; 8 nucleotides agree with TRBD1. CDR3 size: 14 residues. The germline V gene encodes CDR1 SGHDT and CDR2 YYEEEE. After removal of 2 bases from V and 6 bases from J, the junction contained 7 bases not matched to a gene. As DNA, the CDR3 is TGTGCCAGCAGCTTCCGGACAGGGTCTGGCGAGCAGTACTTC. Its protein is CASSFRTGSGEQYF.

There are a few counts of this clonotype. This chain links TRBV9 with TRBJ2-2; D ambiguous. The germline V and J ends were trimmed by 0 bases and 7 bases, with 7 bases remaining between them. From germline, CDR1 is SGDLS and CDR2 YYNGEE. The CDR3 has 13 residues. The CDR3: CASSVGWGGELFF. CDR3 nucleotides: TGTGCCAGCAGCGTAGGTTGGGGCGGGGAGCTGTTTTTT.

The table lists this clonotype with a few counts. The genes are TRBV12-5 and TRBJ2-7; possible D gene TRBD1, 5 bases. V dropped 3 bases and J dropped 1 base, with 7 bases sitting between them. CDR3 length: 13 amino acids. Germline-derived CDR1 and CDR2 are LGHNT and FRNRAP. This chain's CDR3 is CASGLDSSYEQYF. The CDR3 DNA is TGTGCTAGTGGTTTAGACAGTTCCTACGAGCAGTACTTC.

This clonotype was recorded a few times. V usage is TRBV28 and J usage is TRBJ1-6; 7 bases match TRBD1. V was clipped by 6 bases and J by 12 bases; unmatched bases: 5. Germline V CDR1 and CDR2: MDHEN, SYDVKM. This CDR3 is 12 amino acids long. CDR3 DNA: TGTGCCAGCAGGCAACAGGGGTTACCCCTCCACTTT. Its protein product is CASRQQGLPLHF.

The chain couples TRBV10-3 to TRBJ2-7; 10 bases match TRBD2. Germline trimming cut 5 bases from V and 0 bases from J; bases unmatched to any gene: 16. This CDR3 region has 19 residues. Germline V gene sequence: CDR1 ENHRY, CDR2 SYGVKD. CDR3 sequence reads: CAISRRTSGSTSSSYEQYF. CDR3 DNA: TGTGCCATCAGTAGGAGGACTAGCGGCAGTACGAGTAGCTCCTACGAGCAGTACTTC.

This clonotype was picked up a small number of times. The chain has TRBV7-2 and TRBJ2-7; D gene ambiguous. The V gene's germline CDR1 is SGHTA and CDR2 FQGNSA. CDR3 size: 13 residues. The ends were cut back, 1 base at V and 5 bases at J, with 9 bases in the middle. The CDR3 spells CASSLELRNEQYF. The CDR3 DNA reads TGTGCCAGCAGCTTAGAGCTACGTAACGAGCAGTACTTC.

At least ten counts were recorded for this clonotype. The V gene is TRBV6-6, the J gene TRBJ1-1; possibly TRBD1 for D (5 bases). The CDR3 covers 13 residues. CDR1 is MNHNY and CDR2 is SVGAGI in the germline V gene (reference sequence). The germline V and J ends were trimmed by 8 bases and 1 base, with 11 bases remaining between them. This CDR3 reads CASSFGGNTEAFF. Here the CDR3 DNA reads TGTGCCAGCTCATTCGGGGGGAACACTGAAGCTTTCTTT.

The rearrangement joins TRBV24-1 to TRBJ1-5; D possibly corresponds to TRBD1 (6 bases). V was shortened by 7 bases and J by 5 bases, with 11 bases between the two germline ends. The CDR3 covers 13 residues. CDR1 and CDR2 (germline): KGHDR, SFDVKD. Here the CDR3 reads CATSGRGDQPQHF. The CDR3 bases are TGTGCCACCAGCGGAAGGGGGGATCAGCCCCAGCATTTT.

This clonotype has just a few counts. This chain joins TRBV7-9 and TRBJ1-6; TRBD1 might be the D (6 bases). The CDR3 spans 14 residues. The ends were cut back, 4 bases at V and 10 bases at J, with 14 bases in the middle. Looked up from germline, CDR1 is SEHNR and CDR2 is FQNEAQ (reference sequence). This CDR3 reads CASSSLTGSSPLHF. The CDR3 region has the DNA TGTGCCAGCAGCTCCCTTACAGGGTCATCACCCCTCCACTTT.

The chain couples TRBV9 to TRBJ1-1; D remains ambiguous. The CDR3 sequence is 14 residues long. Trimming pared 3 bases from V and 4 bases from J, leaving 13 bases between. Germline V gene data show CDR1 as SGDLS and CDR2 as YYNGEE. The CDR3 is CASSAEIEGTEAFF. Here the CDR3 DNA reads TGTGCCAGCAGCGCTGAGATAGAGGGCACTGAAGCTTTCTTT.

A few counts support this clonotype. The chain has TRBV29-1 and TRBJ1-4, with no clear D. Germline V gene data show CDR1 as SQVTM and CDR2 as ANQGSEA. V was clipped by 4 bases and J by 0 bases, with 3 bases between them. The CDR3 sequence is 12 residues long. CDR3 protein: CSVVATNEKLFF. The CDR3 DNA is TGCAGCGTTGTTGCAACTAATGAAAAACTGTTTTTT.

There are a few counts of this clonotype. The chain combines TRBV20-1 with TRBJ2-5, with 7 bases matching TRBD1. V lost 5 bases and J lost 4; bases outside the gene matches: 7. This CDR3 contains 13 residues. Germline V gene sequence: CDR1 DFQATT, CDR2 SNEGSKA (reference sequence). CDR3: CSAPKAGGETQYF. In DNA, the CDR3 is TGCAGTGCTCCTAAGGCAGGGGGAGAGACCCAGTACTTC.

This chain joins TRBV7-6 and TRBJ2-2, with D unresolved. The germline V gene has CDR1 SGHVS and CDR2 FNYEAQ. Trimming cost V 1 base and J 5 bases, with 8 bases left between them. The CDR3 is 14 residues long. This CDR3 reads CASSLVTSTGELFF. The CDR3 DNA follows: TGTGCCAGCAGCTTAGTTACGAGTACCGGGGAGCTGTTTTTT.

The chain carries TRBV5-1 and TRBJ1-2; 10 nucleotides match TRBD1. CDR1 is SGHRS, CDR2 YFSETQ, per germline. This CDR3 is 14 amino acids long. J was trimmed by 2 bases and V by 4 bases; bases with no gene match: 2. CDR3 sequence (DNA): TGCGCCAGCAGCCGGGGACAGGGGAACTATGGCTACACCTTC. Protein: CASSRGQGNYGYTF.

This clonotype was recorded many times. This rearrangement joins TRBV27 to TRBJ1-2; D is ambiguous. The CDR3 contains 13 residues. Per germline, CDR1 MNHEY and CDR2 SMNVEV (reference sequence). V lost 5 bases and J 1 base, leaving 8 bases between the germline ends. The CDR3 nucleotides are TGTGCCAGCAGTATGACAAATAACTATGGCTACACCTTC. This codes for CASSMTNNYGYTF.

This clonotype was observed at least ten times. This chain links TRBV2 with TRBJ1-2; no clear D. Germline V CDR1 and CDR2: SNHLY, FYNNEI. Trimming cost V 2 bases and J 5 bases, with 9 bases left between them. The CDR3 loop spans 13 amino acids. CDR3 nucleotides: TGTGCCAGCAGTGAAAGCCAGCGATATGGCTACACCTTC. Translating gives CASSESQRYGYTF.

The rearrangement joins TRBV6-6 to TRBJ2-7, with 8 bases identical to TRBD2. The CDR3 is 16 residues long. Germline V gives CDR1 MNHNY, CDR2 SVGAGI (reference sequence). The ends lost 0 bases at V and 2 bases at J; junction bases unmatched: 6. CDR3 sequence: CASSYSRGVKTYEQYF. Written as DNA, the CDR3 is TGTGCCAGCAGTTACTCGCGGGGGGTAAAAACCTACGAGCAGTACTTC.

This clonotype has a count of ten or more. The V call is TRBV11-2, the J call TRBJ2-5; 8 positions agree with TRBD1. CDR1 SGHAT and CDR2 FQNNGV come from the germline V gene. The CDR3 totals 14 residues. With 4 bases clipped from V and 2 bases from J, the junction kept 3 bases outside the gene matches. CDR3 region: CASSSTGGQETQYF. In DNA, the CDR3 is TGTGCCAGCAGCTCCACAGGGGGTCAAGAGACCCAGTACTTC.

This clonotype has just a few counts. The chain has TRBV12-5 and TRBJ2-3; D is unresolved. The V end lost 6 bases, the J end lost 0 bases, and 10 bases lay between the germline ends. This CDR3 comprises 14 residues. Germline assignment: CDR1 LGHNT and CDR2 FRNRAP. In DNA, the CDR3 is TGTGCTAGTGGCCTAGACCTTAGCACAGATACGCAGTATTTT. It is translated as CASGLDLSTDTQYF.

This clonotype was seen ten or more times. The chain has TRBV11-2 and TRBJ2-3; 10 bases are a match to TRBD2. Germline CDR1 and CDR2: SGHAT and FQNNGV. There are 15 residues in the CDR3. V shed 4 bases and J 4 bases; nucleotides not matched to a gene: 5. The CDR3 spells CASSSQGLAADTQYF. The CDR3 bases are TGTGCCAGCAGCTCCCAAGGACTAGCGGCAGATACGCAGTATTTT.

This clonotype was counted many times. The chain uses TRBV5-1 and TRBJ2-1, with D possibly TRBD2 on 6 matching bases. Deletions cut 1 base from V and 7 bases from J, with 18 bases between. The CDR3 totals 16 residues. Per germline, CDR1 SGHRS and CDR2 YFSETQ. CDR3 in amino acids: CASSLTGTPPSNEQFF. Written as DNA, the CDR3 is TGCGCCAGCAGCTTGACCGGGACTCCACCGTCTAATGAGCAGTTCTTC.

The chain recombines TRBV6-6 with TRBJ2-7, with 7 nucleotides matching TRBD1. Per the germline V gene, CDR1 is MNHNY and CDR2 is SVGAGI (reference sequence). The CDR3 covers 14 residues. V was clipped by 6 bases and J by 3 bases; unmatched bases: 8. DNA for the CDR3: TGTGCCAGCAGACGCCAGGGACAGTACTACGAGCAGTACTTC. Protein sequence: CASRRQGQYYEQYF.

This clonotype was detected a few times. The rearrangement links TRBV5-8 to TRBJ1-5; TRBD1 aligns across 8 bases. V lost 6 bases and J lost 2; bases outside the gene matches: 13. Looked up from germline, CDR1 is SGHTS and CDR2 is YDEGEE. The CDR3 sequence is 17 residues long. CDR3 nucleotides: TGTGCCAGCAAGGTGACAGGGGCAATGGTCGGCAATCAGCCCCAGCATTTT. Its protein product is CASKVTGAMVGNQPQHF.

This clonotype was recorded at least ten times. The gene calls are TRBV7-8 and TRBJ2-3; TRBD2 matches 10 bases. Germline lookup yields CDR1 SGHVS and CDR2 FQNEAQ. The CDR3 spans 16 residues. J lost 1 base, V lost 5 bases, and 6 bases had no gene match. The CDR3 sequence: CASSLPGTSGTDTQYF. The CDR3 DNA reads as TGTGCCAGCAGCCTCCCCGGGACTAGCGGCACAGATACGCAGTATTTT.

This chain uses TRBV19 with TRBJ1-1; D ambiguous. This CDR3 has 13 amino acids. Germline V gene data show CDR1 as LNHDA and CDR2 as SQIVND (reference sequence). The V end was cut by 6 bases, the J end by 0 bases, with 8 bases between. The CDR3 here is CASRWEVNTEAFF. DNA for the CDR3: TGTGCCAGTAGGTGGGAGGTGAACACTGAAGCTTTCTTT.